The 27 T cell receptor beta chains below all came from one sample that was sequenced in a study of graft-versus-host responses after intestinal transplantation (dated by TCRdb to the early 2020s). The library was produced with the immunoSEQ multiplex PCR assay. The source is immuneACCESS, and TCRdb retained only in-frame sequences with V and J called. Part of the clones is not carried over; for the studies checked, unresolved V genes explain less than half of this, and the remainder is unexplained. The table for this sample lists roughly 97,000 clones; roughly 84% of them were counted only once. The ten largest clonotypes hold around 0.9% of the sample. What this sample's time point label stands for: cells obtained before transplantation from donor or recipient. Antigens for these TCRs are unknown. The material sequenced was unstimulated CD4+ T cells sorted from spleen or lymph node cells, taken before intestinal transplant. All receptors derive from a human donor who received an intestinal transplant.

The rearrangement links TRBV9 to TRBJ1-6; D unresolved. The V and J ends lost 3 bases and 4 bases respectively, with 11 bases between them. The CDR3 contains 15 residues. Germline V CDR1 and CDR2: SGDLS, YYNGEE. This chain's CDR3 is CASSESQQYNSPLHF. CDR3 in DNA: TGTGCCAGCAGCGAGTCCCAGCAGTATAATTCACCCCTCCACTTT.

The chain combines TRBV2 with TRBJ1-2; maybe TRBD1 (6 bases). Trimming cost V 5 bases and J 7 bases, with 11 bases left between them. The V gene's germline CDR1 is SNHLY and CDR2 FYNNEI. The CDR3 runs 12 residues. The CDR3 DNA reads TGTGCCAGCAGTTCAGGGGCCGGTGGCTACACCTTC. Its translation: CASSSGAGGYTF.

The V and J genes are TRBV25-1 and TRBJ1-1; TRBD1 matches 7 bases. The CDR3 contains 14 residues. The germline V gene has CDR1 MGHDK and CDR2 SYGVNS. After removal of 6 bases from V and 3 bases from J, the junction contained 7 bases not matched to a gene. DNA of the CDR3: TGTGCCAGCAGCGACGACAGGGATTACACTGAAGCTTTCTTT. It translates to CASSDDRDYTEAFF.

This rearrangement joins TRBV12-5 to TRBJ2-4; perhaps TRBD2 as D (6 bases). Trimming removed 1 base from V and 5 bases from J, with 12 bases in between. The germline gives CDR1 LGHNT, CDR2 FRNRAP. The CDR3 runs to 15 residues. The chain's CDR3 is CASGLATSIENIQYF. In DNA, the CDR3 is TGTGCTAGTGGTTTGGCAACTAGCATCGAAAACATTCAGTACTTC.

The rearrangement uses TRBV11-2 and TRBJ2-3; no firm D call. Trimming removed 5 bases from V and 4 bases from J, with 13 bases in between. The CDR3 sequence is 14 residues long. Germline V gene sequence: CDR1 SGHAT, CDR2 FQNNGV. The CDR3 loop reads CASSQTRLADTQYF. The CDR3 DNA reads TGTGCCAGCAGCCAGACTCGCTTGGCAGATACGCAGTATTTT.

This clone came up a few times. The J gene is TRBJ1-4, the V gene TRBV6-5; D might be TRBD1 (5 bases). The length of the CDR3 is 15 residues. V lost 2 bases to trimming and J lost 7 bases, with 14 bases between them. Germline CDR1 MNHEY, CDR2 SVGAGI. The CDR3 is CASSYMGPAGEKLFF. In nucleotides, the CDR3 is TGTGCCAGCAGTTACATGGGACCCGCCGGTGAAAAACTGTTTTTT.

This CDR3 is CANPSDSGEMGAKNIQYF. Written as DNA, the CDR3 is TGCGCCAACCCGTCTGATAGCGGGGAGATGGGTGCCAAAAACATTCAGTACTTC. V is TRBV5-1 and J is TRBJ2-4; 8 nucleotides line up with TRBD2. V lost 9 bases, J lost 1 base, and 18 bases stayed unmatched. The CDR3 length is 18 residues. Germline V gives CDR1 SGHRS, CDR2 YFSETQ.

J is TRBJ2-5 and V is TRBV6-1; the match to TRBD1 covers 8 bases. Looked up from germline, CDR1 is MNHNS and CDR2 is SASEGT. V dropped 5 bases and J dropped 5; count of bases not matched to a gene: 10. This CDR3 spans 15 amino acids. In nucleotides, the CDR3 is TGTGCCAGCAGTCCACGGACAGGGTCAGAGGAGACCCAGTACTTC. As protein: CASSPRTGSEETQYF.

This chain links TRBV6-1 with TRBJ2-7; D possibly matches TRBD1 or TRBD2 (5 bases each). Per germline, CDR1 MNHNS and CDR2 SASEGT. The V end was cut by 4 bases, the J end by 0 bases, with 10 bases between. This CDR3 spans 14 amino acids. Here the CDR3 reads CASSVGRSSYEQYF. CDR3 DNA: TGTGCCAGCAGTGTGGGACGGAGCTCCTACGAGCAGTACTTC.

The rearrangement uses TRBV6-1 and TRBJ1-4, with 9 bases fitting TRBD1. Germline values: CDR1 MNHNS, CDR2 SASEGT. The V segment lost 5 bases and the J segment 5 bases; nucleotides outside the gene matches: 3. This CDR3 comprises 14 residues. This CDR3 reads CASSKGQGNEKLFF. CDR3 coding DNA: TGTGCCAGCAGTAAGGGACAGGGAAATGAAAAACTGTTTTTT.

V gene TRBV30 combines with J gene TRBJ2-1; 11 nucleotides line up with TRBD2. Trimming removed 0 bases from V and 9 bases from J; junction bases left unmatched: 7. The CDR3 spans 15 residues. The germline V gene has CDR1 GTSNPN and CDR2 SVGIG (reference sequence). For the CDR3, the DNA is TGTGCCTGGAGTGTGTTTCTAGCGGGAGGTGTTGAGCAGTTCTTC. Its protein product is CAWSVFLAGGVEQFF.

The rearrangement uses TRBV5-6 and TRBJ2-3, with TRBD1 matching over 7 bases. CDR1 SGHDT and CDR2 YYEEEE come from the germline V gene. This CDR3 is built from 16 residues. The junction had 5 bases not matched to a gene; V was cut back by 1 base and J by 0 bases. CDR3 loop: CASSLPGQPSTDTQYF. The CDR3 DNA reads TGTGCCAGCAGCTTGCCGGGACAGCCAAGCACAGATACGCAGTATTTT.

The rearrangement joins TRBV5-6 to TRBJ1-2; D not resolved. CDR3 length equals 13 residues. Germline V gene sequence: CDR1 SGHDT, CDR2 YYEEEE. V was shortened by 0 bases and J by 5 bases, with 8 bases between the two germline ends. The CDR3 DNA sequence: TGTGCCAGCAGCTTGGAAAGGGCTTATGGCTACACCTTC. Protein product: CASSLERAYGYTF.

The V gene is TRBV30, the J gene TRBJ2-7; D is possibly TRBD2 (6 bases). This CDR3 comprises 14 residues. CDR1 GTSNPN and CDR2 SVGIG come from the germline V gene (reference sequence). V lost 4 bases to trimming and J lost 2 bases, with 15 bases between them. CDR3 in amino acids: CAWIPRGGTYEQYF. The CDR3 bases are TGTGCCTGGATCCCCCGAGGCGGGACCTACGAGCAGTACTTC.

The genes are TRBV5-6 and TRBJ1-2, with 9 bases that match TRBD1. Germline CDR1 reads SGHDT; CDR2 reads YYEEEE. The CDR3 is 14 residues long. After removal of 3 bases from V and 6 bases from J, the junction contained 6 bases not matched to a gene. CDR3 bases: TGTGCCAGCAGCTATGGGACAGGGAATGATGGCTACACCTTC. Encoded protein: CASSYGTGNDGYTF.

This clone has only a few counts. The rearrangement uses TRBV23-1 and TRBJ2-7; D is unresolved. TRBV23-1 is an open reading frame whose function is uncertain. The CDR3 contains 15 residues. V gave up 7 bases and J gave up 0 bases, with 16 bases separating them. In DNA form, the CDR3 reads TGCGCCAGCACCAACAGCCACTGGAGCTCCTACGAGCAGTACTTC. Its protein is CASTNSHWSSYEQYF.

V gene TRBV7-9 combines with J gene TRBJ1-5, with 9 bases aligning to TRBD1. The germline V gene encodes CDR1 SEHNR and CDR2 FQNEAQ (reference sequence). This CDR3 is 14 amino acids long. V dropped 3 bases and J dropped 6; count of bases not matched to a gene: 3. DNA of the CDR3: TGTGCCAGCAGCTTTGGGACAGGGTCTCAGCCCCAGCATTTT. Amino acids: CASSFGTGSQPQHF.

This chain connects TRBV5-1 to TRBJ2-7; 10 nucleotides line up with TRBD2. CDR1 SGHRS and CDR2 YFSETQ come from the germline V gene. The CDR3 runs to 14 residues. Trimming removed 3 bases from V and 6 bases from J; junction bases left unmatched: 6. As DNA, the CDR3 is TGCGCCAGCAGCTGGTTAGCGGGGGGCGGCGAGCAGTACTTC. Translated: CASSWLAGGGEQYF.

The rearrangement links TRBV5-1 to TRBJ2-3, with D perhaps matching TRBD2 (5 bases). Germline CDR1 is SGHRS and CDR2 is YFSETQ. This CDR3 comprises 16 residues. V shed 0 bases and J shed 5 bases, with 16 bases lying between them. CDR3 in amino acids: CASSLEFRDGVDTQYF. DNA for the CDR3: TGCGCCAGCAGCTTGGAATTTCGGGATGGGGTAGATACGCAGTATTTT. Variable domain in full (rest from reference TRBV5-1 and TRBJ2-3): KAGVTQTPRYLIKTRGQQVTLSCSPISGHRSVSWYQQTPGQGLQFLFEYFSETQRNKGNFPGRFSGRQFSNSRSEMNVSTLELGDSALYLCASSLEFRDGVDTQYFGPGTRLTVL.

V is TRBV10-3 and J is TRBJ1-5; D may be TRBD1 (6 bases). V lost 3 bases to trimming and J lost 0 bases, with 15 bases between them. From germline, CDR1 is ENHRY and CDR2 SYGVKD. The CDR3 is made up of 17 amino acids. The CDR3: CAISETGTSDSNQPQHF. CDR3 DNA: TGTGCCATCAGTGAAACCGGGACATCGGATAGCAATCAGCCCCAGCATTTT.

The V gene is TRBV30, the J gene TRBJ2-6; a possible D gene is TRBD1 (5 bases). V shed 3 bases and J shed 0 bases, with 15 bases lying between them. CDR3 length: 17 amino acids. Germline assignment: CDR1 GTSNPN and CDR2 SVGIG (reference sequence). The CDR3 sequence: CAWRLGQVTSGANVLTF. The DNA for the CDR3 is TGTGCCTGGAGGTTGGGGCAGGTAACCTCTGGGGCCAACGTCCTGACTTTC.

V and J are TRBV28 and TRBJ2-1; TRBD2 matches at 9 bases. Germline values: CDR1 MDHEN, CDR2 SYDVKM. The V gene end was trimmed by 5 bases and the J gene end by 7 bases; junction bases not matched to a gene: 12. This CDR3 is built from 16 residues. CDR3 sequence reads: CASSRRIAGARNEQFF. The CDR3 DNA follows: TGTGCCAGCAGTCGAAGAATAGCGGGAGCTAGGAATGAGCAGTTCTTC.

Worth noting for this clone: The same CDR3 can be traced to other DNA sequences in this sample. The V call is TRBV6-5, the J call TRBJ2-7; D gene ambiguous. The CDR3 has 13 residues. Germline V gene sequence: CDR1 MNHEY, CDR2 SVGAGI. Trimming stripped 2 bases from V and 2 bases from J, with 7 bases between. The CDR3, as DNA: TGTGCCAGCAGTTACGGCAGGACCTACGAGCAGTACTTC. It encodes CASSYGRTYEQYF.

This chain connects TRBV6-1 to TRBJ1-4, with 7 bases aligning to TRBD1. In germline, CDR1 is MNHNS, CDR2 SASEGT. V trimming: 5 bases; J trimming: 7 bases; junction bases outside the gene matches: 10. The CDR3 has 15 residues. The CDR3 nucleotides are TGTGCCAGCAGTAGTATGACAGGGCGGGCTGAAAAACTGTTTTTT. Encoded protein: CASSSMTGRAEKLFF.

The chain combines TRBV5-1 with TRBJ2-1; D not resolved. The germline V gene has CDR1 SGHRS and CDR2 YFSETQ. The CDR3 consists of 16 residues. V was shortened by 0 bases and J by 0 bases, with 10 bases between the two germline ends. The CDR3 DNA reads as TGCGCCAGCAGCTTGGCCTTACAGAGCTCCTACAATGAGCAGTTCTTC. Translated, it gives CASSLALQSSYNEQFF.

The chain recombines TRBV5-1 with TRBJ2-5; TRBD2 matches at 7 bases. The CDR3 runs to 16 residues. With 3 bases clipped from V and 5 bases from J, the junction kept 13 bases outside the gene matches. Germline CDR1 SGHRS, CDR2 YFSETQ. The CDR3 is CASSSSGGLGEETQYF. In DNA form, the CDR3 reads TGCGCCAGCAGCTCCTCCGGAGGACTAGGGGAGGAGACCCAGTACTTC.

The chain carries TRBV6-5 and TRBJ1-5; D gene uncertain. This CDR3 comprises 15 residues. CDR1 and CDR2 (germline): MNHEY, SVGAGI. The germline V and J ends were trimmed by 7 bases and 1 base, with 14 bases remaining between them. The CDR3 sequence is CASTPGVRSNQPQHF. CDR3 nucleotides: TGTGCCAGCACCCCCGGGGTCAGAAGCAATCAGCCCCAGCATTTT.